The present TCR beta chain was sequenced within a study of blood T cell repertoires in COVID-19. Study in general: The United States, Italy and Spain supplied acute and convalescent COVID-19 samples.

J lost 6 bases, V lost 8 bases, and 10 bases had no gene match. The CDR3 has 14 residues. From germline, CDR1 is MGHRA and CDR2 YSYEKL. Researchers sorted participants into cohorts using their self-reported clinical history. Donors in Cohort 3 who had recovered were those with two negative PCRs, healthcare professional clearance, or resolution of their symptoms. Under the authors' procedure: Using reference gene primer amplification, nucleated cell counts were estimated. The table came from immunoSEQ multiplex PCR; TCRdb's copy has only in-frame clones and leaves some out. V, J and clone size reflect that table, while D and trimming were determined from the DNA. Among about 400,000 clones listed, roughly 87% were seen once.

The chain is built from TRBV4-1 and TRBJ1-5, with 7 bases fitting TRBD1. This receptor was taken from a woman in her twenties or thirties who had recovered from COVID-19. Sequenced input: PBMCs or T cells enriched from blood (not recorded which). The CDR3 region is CASAPLQGTQPQHF. The DNA for the CDR3 is TGCGCCAGCGCCCCTTTACAGGGGACTCAGCCCCAGCATTTT.